One sample yielded the 32 T cell receptor beta chains listed below, sequenced in a study of shared clonotypes between healthy human individuals. Clones were read by immunoSEQ multiplex PCR, and TCRdb kept only the in-frame ones, dropping some. The sample lists about 2.4 million clones; roughly 92% were seen once. Sequenced input: naive CD4+ T cells sorted from blood. Subset reported: CD45RA+ positively selected. The source of these receptors is a man aged 18 to 30 in good health.

The chain recombines TRBV29-1 with TRBJ1-1; 11 bases line up with TRBD1. CDR3 length: 12 residues. V trimming: 7 bases; J trimming: 5 bases; junction bases outside the gene matches: 3. From germline, CDR1 is SQVTM and CDR2 ANQGSEA. The CDR3 bases are TGCAGCGCCGGACAGGGGGCAACTGAAGCTTTCTTT. It translates to CSAGQGATEAFF.

The J gene is TRBJ2-7, the V gene TRBV5-6; unclear D gene. CDR1 and CDR2 (germline): SGHDT, YYEEEE. The CDR3 extends over 14 amino acids. V was cut by 0 bases and J by 2 bases, with 9 bases left in between. The CDR3 coding sequence is TGTGCCAGCAGCTTGGACAGATTACCCTACGAGCAGTACTTC. Its protein product is CASSLDRLPYEQYF. Drawing the rest from reference TRBV5-6 and TRBJ2-7, the complete variable domain is DAGVTQSPTHLIKTRGQQVTLRCSPKSGHDTVSWYQQALGQGPQFIFQYYEEEERQRGNFPDRFSGHQFPNYSSELNVNALLLGDSALYLCASSLDRLPYEQYFGPGTRLTVT.

V usage is TRBV28 and J usage is TRBJ1-2; the D is unclear. Trimming stripped 5 bases from V and 4 bases from J, with 14 bases between. Germline loops: CDR1 MDHEN, CDR2 SYDVKM. CDR3 length: 14 amino acids. The CDR3 sequence is CASSPRRRPYGYTF. The CDR3, as DNA: TGTGCCAGCAGTCCTCGCCGGCGGCCCTATGGCTACACCTTC.

The table lists this clone with a few counts. The chain uses TRBV18 and TRBJ1-5; D is unresolved. Germline CDR1 KGHSH, CDR2 LQKENI. This CDR3 region has 14 residues. The ends were cut back, 2 bases at V and 3 bases at J, with 8 bases in the middle. The CDR3 sequence is CASSPGRTNQPQHF. CDR3 DNA sequence: TGTGCCAGCTCACCAGGGAGGACCAATCAGCCCCAGCATTTT. The entire variable domain, with the rest obtained from reference TRBV18 and TRBJ1-5, is as follows: NAGVMQNPRHLVRRRGQEARLRCSPMKGHSHVYWYRQLPEEGLKFMVYLQKENIIDESGMPKERFSAEFPKEGPSILRIQQVVRGDSAAYFCASSPGRTNQPQHFGDGTRLSIL.

The rearrangement uses TRBV13 and TRBJ2-1; 12 bases map to TRBD2. Looked up from germline, CDR1 is PRHDT and CDR2 is FYEKMQ (reference sequence). The CDR3 length is 15 residues. V lost 6 bases and J lost 8; bases outside the gene matches: 8. The CDR3 region has the DNA TGTGCCAGCAGTCATCGGACTAGCGGGAACTATGAGCAGTTCTTC. It codes for CASSHRTSGNYEQFF.

About this clone: Other DNA sequences in this sample translate to the same CDR3. The chain combines TRBV7-9 with TRBJ2-2; D gene uncertain. The CDR3 contains 12 residues. V was shortened by 2 bases and J by 8 bases, with 6 bases between the two germline ends. CDR1 SEHNR and CDR2 FQNEAQ come from the germline V gene (reference sequence). The CDR3 nucleotides read TGTGCCAGCAGCTTATCTGGTGGGGAGCTGTTTTTT. Encoded protein: CASSLSGGELFF.

The chain links TRBV9 to TRBJ2-1, with 7 bases that match TRBD2. From germline, CDR1 is SGDLS and CDR2 YYNGEE. The CDR3 covers 16 residues. J gave up 8 bases and V 3 bases, and 14 bases lay outside the gene matches. CDR3 coding DNA: TGTGCCAGCAGCGCTGGGGGGGTTTTCAATGTTCATGAGCAGTTCTTC. Protein: CASSAGGVFNVHEQFF.

The chain couples TRBV14 to TRBJ2-1; TRBD2 matches at 10 bases. The V and J ends lost 1 base and 4 bases, in that order; junction bases with no gene match: 4. CDR3 length: 16 amino acids. Germline CDR1 and CDR2: SGHDN and FVKESK. The CDR3: CASSQGVSGRYNEQFF. The CDR3 nucleotides read TGTGCCAGCAGCCAAGGGGTTAGCGGGAGGTACAATGAGCAGTTCTTC.

The chain joins TRBV11-2 to TRBJ2-3, with 13 bases identical to TRBD2. Germline V gives CDR1 SGHAT, CDR2 FQNNGV. With 5 bases clipped from V and 4 bases from J, the junction kept 6 bases outside the gene matches. This CDR3 comprises 16 residues. The CDR3 loop reads CASSRTSGREADTQYF. CDR3 nucleotide sequence: TGTGCCAGCAGCCGGACTAGCGGGAGAGAGGCAGATACGCAGTATTTT.

V usage is TRBV7-9 and J usage is TRBJ1-3; D gene uncertain. Germline CDR1 is SEHNR and CDR2 is FQNEAQ (reference sequence). The CDR3 extends over 15 amino acids. V was trimmed by 5 bases and J by 0 bases, leaving 11 bases between them. The CDR3 region is CASSPGKSSGNTIYF. Written as DNA, the CDR3 is TGTGCCAGCAGCCCGGGGAAGAGCTCTGGAAACACCATATATTTT.

This chain uses TRBV5-4 with TRBJ2-7, with TRBD1 identical over 8 bases. Germline CDR1 reads SGHNT; CDR2 reads YYREEE (reference sequence). This CDR3 is built from 14 residues. After removal of 5 bases from V and 6 bases from J, the junction contained 10 bases not matched to a gene. CDR3 sequence reads: CASRPGTGHGEQYF. The CDR3 bases are TGTGCCAGCAGGCCCGGGACAGGTCATGGCGAGCAGTACTTC.

The rearrangement links TRBV18 to TRBJ2-7, with D unclear. V was cut by 3 bases and J by 5 bases, with 8 bases left in between. The germline gives CDR1 KGHSH, CDR2 LQKENI. This CDR3 has 12 amino acids. The CDR3 reads CASSPSHDEQYF. CDR3 sequence (DNA): TGTGCCAGCTCACCGTCACACGACGAGCAGTACTTC.

J is TRBJ1-2 and V is TRBV9; D is unresolved. The CDR3 runs 14 residues. Trimming pared 4 bases from V and 5 bases from J, leaving 15 bases between. CDR1 and CDR2 (germline): SGDLS, YYNGEE. The CDR3 reads CASSPIAEIYGYTF. DNA of the CDR3: TGTGCCAGCAGCCCGATTGCAGAGATTTATGGCTACACCTTC.

The chain joins TRBV7-8 to TRBJ2-5, with 10 nucleotides matching TRBD2. The CDR3 length is 16 residues. Germline V gene lookup returns CDR1 SGHVS and CDR2 FQNEAQ. V gave up 4 bases and J gave up 5 bases; unmatched junction bases: 10. CDR3 amino acids: CASSSSSGREPETQYF. Here the CDR3 DNA reads TGTGCCAGCAGCTCTTCAAGCGGGAGGGAGCCCGAGACCCAGTACTTC.

The table lists this clone with a few counts. The CDR3 DNA is TGTGCCAGACCAGACCCCTATGGCTACACCTTC. Translated: CARPDPYGYTF. The rearrangement uses TRBV30 and TRBJ1-2; D is ambiguous. The CDR3 runs 11 residues. CDR1 and CDR2 (germline): GTSNPN, SVGIG (reference sequence). The V end lost 8 bases, the J end lost 4 bases, and 11 bases lay between the germline ends.

The chain has TRBV18 and TRBJ2-5, with D perhaps TRBD1 (6 bases). This CDR3 has 14 residues. The V gene's germline CDR1 is KGHSH and CDR2 LQKENI. Trimming removed 3 bases from V and 5 bases from J, with 13 bases in between. In DNA, the CDR3 is TGTGCCAGCTCACCGGTTGGGGGCTGGGAGACCCAGTACTTC. Translating it yields CASSPVGGWETQYF.

For this clone: The same CDR3 also results from other DNA sequences found in this sample. The chain employs TRBV5-1 and TRBJ2-3; 7 bases are shared with TRBD2. From germline, CDR1 is SGHRS and CDR2 YFSETQ. V shed 2 bases and J 1 base; nucleotides not matched to a gene: 7. This CDR3 is 16 amino acids long. CDR3 DNA: TGCGCCAGCAGCTTAGGGCAGGGAGGGGGCACAGATACGCAGTATTTT. Its protein product is CASSLGQGGGTDTQYF.

The chain is built from TRBV28 and TRBJ1-4, with D perhaps TRBD1 (6 bases). This CDR3 is built from 15 residues. Between the trimmed V and J ends, which lost 5 bases and 4 bases, there was a span of 14 bases. CDR1 and CDR2 (germline): MDHEN, SYDVKM. CDR3 coding DNA: TGTGCCAGCAGTGTGGACAGATTAAATAATGAAAAACTGTTTTTT. It specifies CASSVDRLNNEKLFF.

The rearrangement uses TRBV9 and TRBJ1-6; D not resolved. The CDR3 totals 16 residues. The germline V gene encodes CDR1 SGDLS and CDR2 YYNGEE. V shed 4 bases and J shed 6 bases, with 17 bases lying between them. The CDR3, as DNA: TGTGCCAGCAGCCTACTAGGATCGGGCAGTAATTCACCCCTCCACTTT. It encodes CASSLLGSGSNSPLHF.

V usage is TRBV6-6 and J usage is TRBJ1-4; D remains unclear. The CDR3 loop spans 13 amino acids. CDR1 MNHNY and CDR2 SVGAGI come from the germline V gene (reference sequence). Trimming stripped 11 bases from V and 0 bases from J, with 10 bases between. The CDR3 DNA is TGTGCCTCCTCCGGTTCAACTAATGAAAAACTGTTTTTT. Translation: CASSGSTNEKLFF.

This chain uses TRBV7-2 with TRBJ2-2, with TRBD1 identical over 7 bases. The CDR3 covers 14 residues. CDR1 and CDR2 (germline): SGHTA, FQGNSA. V gave up 4 bases and J gave up 4 bases; unmatched junction bases: 3. CDR3 DNA sequence: TGTGCCAGCAGCTGGGGACAGAGCACCGGGGAGCTGTTTTTT. It is translated as CASSWGQSTGELFF.

The rearrangement links TRBV30 to TRBJ1-6; no clear D. V shed 1 base and J shed 14 bases, with 12 bases lying between them. Germline V CDR1 and CDR2: GTSNPN, SVGIG (reference sequence). This CDR3 comprises 12 residues. The CDR3 region is CAWSGSGVALHF. In nucleotides, the CDR3 is TGTGCCTGGAGTGGTTCGGGCGTGGCCCTCCACTTT.

This sequence joins TRBV6-5 and TRBJ1-5; 7 nucleotides match TRBD1. The CDR3 has 14 residues. The germline V gene encodes CDR1 MNHEY and CDR2 SVGAGI. V lost 8 bases to trimming and J lost 4 bases; unmatched junction nucleotides: 8. The CDR3 here is CASRGRDRNQPQHF. CDR3 nucleotide sequence: TGTGCCAGCCGTGGCCGGGACAGAAATCAGCCCCAGCATTTT.

This clone occurred once. The chain employs TRBV18 and TRBJ1-6; the D is unclear. CDR1 and CDR2 (germline): KGHSH, LQKENI. This CDR3 comprises 13 residues. V was shortened by 2 bases and J by 10 bases, with 9 bases between the two germline ends. Here the CDR3 DNA reads TGTGCCAGCTCACCAGTTCTCTTATCACCCCTCCACTTT. It codes for CASSPVLLSPLHF.

The genes are TRBV11-2 and TRBJ2-3, with 7 bases identical to TRBD1. Unmatched junction bases numbered 9, after V lost 7 bases and J lost 2 bases. CDR1 and CDR2 (germline): SGHAT, FQNNGV. The CDR3 has 15 amino acids. Written as DNA, the CDR3 is TGTGCCAGCACCAGGGGGAACAGCCACACAGATACGCAGTATTTT. Translating gives CASTRGNSHTDTQYF.

V gene TRBV14 combines with J gene TRBJ2-1, with unresolved D. The CDR3 runs 14 residues. The germline gives CDR1 SGHDN, CDR2 FVKESK. Trimming shortened V by 1 base and J by 5 bases, and 9 bases separated the two germline ends. CDR3 in amino acids: CASSQVPQHNEQFF. In DNA, the CDR3 is TGTGCCAGCAGCCAAGTTCCCCAGCACAATGAGCAGTTCTTC.

The J gene is TRBJ2-7, the V gene TRBV7-2, with 7 bases matching TRBD2. Per germline, CDR1 SGHTA and CDR2 FQGNSA. The CDR3 sequence is 15 residues long. V lost 5 bases, J lost 0 bases, and 7 bases stayed unmatched. The CDR3 DNA follows: TGTGCCAGCAGCCCTCGGGGGGACCTCTCCTACGAGCAGTACTTC. This translates into CASSPRGDLSYEQYF.

About this clone itself: Other DNA sequences in this specimen translate into the identical CDR3. The V and J genes are TRBV6-5 and TRBJ2-5; 8 bases line up with TRBD2. The germline CDR1 and CDR2 sequences are MNHEY and SVGAGI. The CDR3 contains 14 residues. V shed 0 bases and J 5 bases; nucleotides not matched to a gene: 2. CDR3 residues: CASSYSSGGETQYF. CDR3 sequence (DNA): TGTGCCAGCAGTTACTCTTCGGGGGGGGAGACCCAGTACTTC.

The V call is TRBV7-3, the J call TRBJ1-1; perhaps TRBD1 as D (5 bases). This CDR3 has 14 residues. The germline gives CDR1 SGHTA, CDR2 FQGTGA. V was clipped by 6 bases and J by 5 bases, with 16 bases between them. CDR3 bases: TGTGCCAGCAGTTATAGGGGATCGGGGACTGAAGCTTTCTTT. It encodes CASSYRGSGTEAFF.

V usage is TRBV23-1 and J usage is TRBJ1-2; D not certain. TRBV23-1 is sorted into the ORF group, with uncertain function. This CDR3 has 14 amino acids. The V gene lost 7 bases and the J gene lost 4 bases, with 16 bases spanning the gap. Written as DNA, the CDR3 is TGCGCCAGCACTTCAGTCGTAGATCTCTATGGCTACACCTTC. It is translated as CASTSVVDLYGYTF.

The chain combines TRBV25-1 with TRBJ2-7; tentatively, D is TRBD1 or TRBD2 (5 bases each). Trimming shortened V by 6 bases and J by 13 bases, and 16 bases separated the two germline ends. The CDR3 has 11 amino acids. Germline values: CDR1 MGHDK, CDR2 SYGVNS. CDR3 sequence reads: CASRGDLLVYF. Here the CDR3 DNA reads TGTGCCAGCAGGGGGGACCTTTTAGTTTACTTC.

This chain links TRBV7-3 with TRBJ2-2; 11 bases are shared with TRBD2. The CDR3 covers 14 residues. Germline CDR1 reads SGHTA; CDR2 reads FQGTGA. Trimming took 8 bases from V and 4 from J; bases not matched to a gene: 3. For the CDR3, the DNA is TGTGCCAGCTCTAGCGGGGGGCCCACCGGGGAGCTGTTTTTT. It codes for CASSSGGPTGELFF. Supplemented by reference TRBV7-3 and TRBJ2-2, the full variable domain reads GAGVSQTPSNKVTEKGKYVELRCDPISGHTALYWYRQSLGQGPEFLIYFQGTGAADDSGLPNDRFFAVRPEGSVSTLKIQRTERGDSAVYLCASSSGGPTGELFFGEGSRLTVL.